A selection of T cell receptor beta chains follows, all from one sample in a study of cytomegalovirus exposure and HLA in healthy donors. Sequencing was performed with immunoSEQ multiplex PCR; in TCRdb, only in-frame clones are kept and a portion is missing. The table has over 100,000 clones, roughly 80% seen once. Sequences were obtained from PBMCs. These receptor sequences come from a woman aged 45-59 years in good health and CMV-seropositive. CDR3s include the opening cysteine and the closing phenylalanine or tryptophan. Fields, in order: clone size, D gene, V gene, J gene, CDR3 DNA, CDR3 protein. A D gene is named only where the DNA matches it firmly. Clone size appears in some rows only: once, few, many, or a class for an expanded clone.

abundance: .; d_gene: TRBD1; v_gene: TRBV9; j_gene: TRBJ1-4; CDR3nt: TGTGCCAGCAGCGCTCACAGGGGGCAAGTGGATGAAAAACTGTTTTTT; CDR3aa: CASSAHRGQVDEKLFF
abundance: once; d_gene: TRBD1; v_gene: TRBV5-4; j_gene: TRBJ2-2; CDR3nt: TGTGCCAGCAGCCGGGACAGTTTTGGGGAGCTGTTTTTT; CDR3aa: CASSRDSFGELFF
abundance: .; d_gene: .; v_gene: TRBV19; j_gene: TRBJ2-2; CDR3nt: TGTGCCAGTAGGGGCCCCAGATTTGCGGGGGCCGACACCGGGGAGCTGTTTTTT; CDR3aa: CASRGPRFAGADTGELFF
abundance: once; d_gene: TRBD1; v_gene: TRBV9; j_gene: TRBJ2-5; CDR3nt: TGTGCCAGCAGCCTCAATCCCGGGACAGAAGAGACCCAGTACTTC; CDR3aa: CASSLNPGTEETQYF
abundance: .; d_gene: TRBD2; v_gene: TRBV11-2; j_gene: TRBJ2-5; CDR3nt: TGTGCCAGCAGCTTTCGGGCTAGCGGGGGTCAAGAGACCCAGTACTTC; CDR3aa: CASSFRASGGQETQYF
abundance: .; d_gene: .; v_gene: TRBV2; j_gene: TRBJ2-7; CDR3nt: TGTGCCAGCAGGGACCGGGGGTCCTACGAGCAGTACTTC; CDR3aa: CASRDRGSYEQYF
abundance: once; d_gene: .; v_gene: TRBV5-1; j_gene: TRBJ2-5; CDR3nt: TGCGCCAGCAGCTCCGTTCAGTTAGAGACCCAGTACTTC; CDR3aa: CASSSVQLETQYF
abundance: few; d_gene: .; v_gene: TRBV7-8; j_gene: TRBJ1-5; CDR3nt: TGTGCCAGCAGCTCCCGACCCTCGGGGAGCAATCAGCCCCAGCATTTT; CDR3aa: CASSSRPSGSNQPQHF
abundance: .; d_gene: .; v_gene: TRBV25-1; j_gene: TRBJ2-1; CDR3nt: TGTGCCAGCACCCCCTGGGGGGTCTACAATGAGCAGTTCTTC; CDR3aa: CASTPWGVYNEQFF
abundance: .; d_gene: .; v_gene: TRBV4-2; j_gene: TRBJ2-7; CDR3nt: TGTGCCAGCAGCCAAGGGGCTAGCCCCTACGAGCAGTACTTC; CDR3aa: CASSQGASPYEQYF
abundance: .; d_gene: .; v_gene: TRBV9; j_gene: TRBJ1-1; CDR3nt: TGTGCCAGCAGCCTGGGACATGCCCGAGTCGGCACTGAAGCTTTCTTT; CDR3aa: CASSLGHARVGTEAFF
abundance: .; d_gene: .; v_gene: TRBV6-6; j_gene: TRBJ2-3; CDR3nt: TGTGCCAGCAGCCCCCGGGAGTCAGATACGCAGTATTTT; CDR3aa: CASSPRESDTQYF
abundance: .; d_gene: .; v_gene: TRBV9; j_gene: TRBJ1-2; CDR3nt: TGTGCCAGCAGCGTAGCTGGCGGGCCACCCGGGGGCTACACCTTC; CDR3aa: CASSVAGGPPGGYTF
abundance: few; d_gene: .; v_gene: TRBV15; j_gene: TRBJ2-7; CDR3nt: TGTGCCACCAGCAGAGCTAGGCCCAGTAGGGAGCAGTACTTC; CDR3aa: CATSRARPSREQYF
abundance: .; d_gene: TRBD2; v_gene: TRBV11-3; j_gene: TRBJ2-2; CDR3nt: TGTGCCAGCAGCTTAACCCCCCGAGCGGGGGGGAACACCGGGGAGCTGTTTTTT; CDR3aa: CASSLTPRAGGNTGELFF
abundance: .; d_gene: TRBD1; v_gene: TRBV19; j_gene: TRBJ2-5; CDR3nt: TGTGCCAGTAGTACGGGACAGGTCCAAGAGACCCAGTACTTC; CDR3aa: CASSTGQVQETQYF
abundance: .; d_gene: TRBD2; v_gene: TRBV6-1; j_gene: TRBJ2-7; CDR3nt: TGTGCCAGCAGTTGGGGGGGGTCCTACGAGCAGTACTTC; CDR3aa: CASSWGGSYEQYF
abundance: .; d_gene: TRBD1; v_gene: TRBV6-5; j_gene: TRBJ1-1; CDR3nt: TGTGCCAGCAGTTATAGACAGGGTGGCACTGAAGCTTTCTTT; CDR3aa: CASSYRQGGTEAFF
abundance: .; d_gene: TRBD2; v_gene: TRBV2; j_gene: TRBJ2-1; CDR3nt: TGTGCCAGCAGCCCAGCGGGGGCCCCCCGAGGTGAGCAGTTCTTC; CDR3aa: CASSPAGAPRGEQFF
abundance: .; d_gene: .; v_gene: TRBV30; j_gene: TRBJ1-2; CDR3nt: TGTGCCTGGAGTGTAAAGGGAGCCTATGGCTACACCTTC; CDR3aa: CAWSVKGAYGYTF
abundance: .; d_gene: .; v_gene: TRBV5-3; j_gene: TRBJ2-1; CDR3nt: TGTGCCAGAAGCTTACAGGAGCGCTCCTACAATGAGCAGTTCTTC; CDR3aa: CARSLQERSYNEQFF
abundance: .; d_gene: .; v_gene: TRBV19; j_gene: TRBJ1-5; CDR3nt: TGTGCCAGTACCTTCAGGCGGCAGGGAAGTCAGGGCAATCAGCCCCAGCATTTT; CDR3aa: CASTFRRQGSQGNQPQHF
abundance: few; d_gene: .; v_gene: TRBV5-4; j_gene: TRBJ1-1; CDR3nt: TGTGCCAGCAGCTTGGGGCCGGACAGAGAGAACACTGAAGCTTTCTTT; CDR3aa: CASSLGPDRENTEAFF
abundance: .; d_gene: .; v_gene: TRBV7-6; j_gene: TRBJ1-6; CDR3nt: TGTGCCAGCAGCTTAGGGTCTCCGGATTCACCCCTCCACTTT; CDR3aa: CASSLGSPDSPLHF
abundance: .; d_gene: .; v_gene: TRBV7-7; j_gene: TRBJ2-2; CDR3nt: TGTGCCAGCAGCCCTCAGGGCACGGGCACCGGGGAGCTGTTTTTT; CDR3aa: CASSPQGTGTGELFF
abundance: .; d_gene: TRBD2; v_gene: TRBV10-3; j_gene: TRBJ2-3; CDR3nt: TGTGCCATCAGTGGGCAGGGGCGAGTCGAGGTAGCGGGGACAAGCACAGATACGCAGTATTTT; CDR3aa: CAISGQGRVEVAGTSTDTQYF
abundance: .; d_gene: .; v_gene: TRBV10-2; j_gene: TRBJ1-2; CDR3nt: TGCGCCACACAGGGAGACTATGGCTACACCTTC; CDR3aa: CATQGDYGYTF
abundance: .; d_gene: TRBD1; v_gene: TRBV27; j_gene: TRBJ2-2; CDR3nt: TGTGCCAGCAGTTCCCGGGACAGGGGCGGGACCGGGGAGCTGTTTTTT; CDR3aa: CASSSRDRGGTGELFF
abundance: .; d_gene: .; v_gene: TRBV7-9; j_gene: TRBJ2-5; CDR3nt: TGTGCCAGCAGCTTATCAGGCGCAGGGCGAGAGGCCCAGTACTTC; CDR3aa: CASSLSGAGREAQYF
abundance: .; d_gene: TRBD2; v_gene: TRBV7-7; j_gene: TRBJ2-1; CDR3nt: TGTGCCAGCAGCGCGGGGGGCCTCAATGAGCAGTTCTTC; CDR3aa: CASSAGGLNEQFF
abundance: .; d_gene: .; v_gene: TRBV7-3; j_gene: TRBJ2-2; CDR3nt: TGTGCCAGCAGCTTAGGCCCCGAGCGCCCGGCGAACACCGGGGAGCTGTTTTTT; CDR3aa: CASSLGPERPANTGELFF
abundance: .; d_gene: .; v_gene: TRBV7-8; j_gene: TRBJ2-2; CDR3nt: TGTGCCAGCAGTCCCGAGTCCGAGGCCTGGGAGCTGTTTTTT; CDR3aa: CASSPESEAWELFF
abundance: .; d_gene: .; v_gene: TRBV7-9; j_gene: TRBJ2-7; CDR3nt: TGTGCCAGCAGCCTACCGGCAGGGGAAGACGAGCAGTACTTC; CDR3aa: CASSLPAGEDEQYF